Listed below are T cell receptor beta chains from one sample, sequenced in a study of control samples from healthy donors and cancer patients. The assay was immunoSEQ multiplex PCR, and TCRdb's table has in-frame clones only and misses some. Among fewer than 85,000 clones, around nine tenths were seen once, and the ten largest hold 5.5% to 7.5%. Material for sequencing was blood. These receptors all stem from a man aged 45 to 65 in good health. CDR3s include the opening cysteine and the closing phenylalanine or tryptophan. D genes are given only for firm matches. Some rows have no size entry. The others give once, few or many, or a class for an expanded clone.

D | J | V | size | CDR3 | DNA
. | TRBJ1-6 | TRBV3-1/TRBV3-2 | few | CASSQFSSGNGAYNSPLHF | TGTGCCAGCAGCCAATTCTCTTCAGGGAATGGCGCCTATAATTCACCCCTCCACTTT
. | TRBJ2-5 | TRBV4-2 | . | CASSRVPGGMVAQYF | TGTGCCAGCAGTCGTGTCCCTGGCGGAATGGTAGCCCAGTACTTC
. | TRBJ1-5 | TRBV4-3 | . | CASSPRRGGGPQHF | TGCGCCAGCAGCCCCAGGAGGGGCGGGGGGCCCCAGCATTTT
TRBD1 | TRBJ1-2 | TRBV5-1 | once | CASSLGQGIYGYTF | TGCGCCAGCAGCTTGGGACAGGGAATATATGGCTACACCTTC
TRBD2 | TRBJ2-1 | TRBV19 | . | CASSPQTSGGAGEQFF | TGTGCCAGTAGTCCCCAGACTAGCGGGGGGGCGGGTGAGCAGTTCTTC
. | TRBJ1-1 | TRBV10-3 | . | CAISVTGYNTGTEAFF | TGTGCCATCAGTGTAACGGGGTATAATACGGGCACTGAAGCTTTCTTT
. | TRBJ1-1 | TRBV6-5 | . | CASLGNTEAFF | TGTGCCAGCCTGGGGAACACTGAAGCTTTCTTT
TRBD1 | TRBJ2-7 | TRBV10-3 | . | CAISTGQGPDEQYF | TGTGCCATCAGTACGGGACAGGGGCCCGACGAGCAGTACTTC
. | TRBJ1-6 | TRBV30 | . | CAWRIVGGVSPLHF | TGTGCCTGGAGAATAGTGGGGGGGGTTTCACCCCTCCACTTT
TRBD1 | TRBJ1-6 | TRBV30 | . | CAWSQGQGKYSPLHF | TGTGCCTGGAGCCAAGGACAGGGGAAGTATTCACCCCTCCACTTT
. | TRBJ1-2 | TRBV3-1/TRBV3-2 | . | CASSDQGRGYTF | TGTGCCAGCAGCGATCAGGGCAGAGGCTACACCTTC
TRBD2 | TRBJ2-1 | TRBV6-1 | . | CASSEFLAGEQFF | TGTGCCAGCAGTGAATTCCTAGCGGGTGAGCAGTTCTTC
. | TRBJ1-5 | TRBV7-9 | . | CASSLELADGLDQPQHF | TGTGCCAGCAGCTTAGAGTTGGCCGATGGCTTAGATCAGCCCCAGCATTTT
TRBD1 | TRBJ1-2 | TRBV27 | . | CASSPRGTGVNYGYTF | TGTGCCAGCAGTCCCCGAGGGACAGGGGTTAACTATGGCTACACCTTC
. | TRBJ2-2 | TRBV14 | . | CASSQRAGQALTGELFF | TGTGCCAGCAGTCAAAGAGCGGGACAGGCATTAACCGGGGAGCTGTTTTTT
. | TRBJ1-4 | TRBV5-1 | once | CASSPGHLEKLFF | TGCGCCAGCAGCCCGGGACATCTTGAAAAACTGTTTTTT
. | TRBJ1-4 | TRBV5-1 | . | CASSLDVNEKLFF | TGCGCCAGCAGCTTGGACGTTAACGAAAAACTGTTTTTT
. | TRBJ2-6 | TRBV7-2 | once | CASSFYTVGGANVLTF | TGTGCCAGCAGCTTTTACACCGTTGGTGGGGCCAACGTCCTGACTTTC
TRBD1 | TRBJ2-3 | TRBV14 | . | CASSQTGVWTDTQYF | TGTGCCAGCAGCCAGACAGGGGTGTGGACAGATACGCAGTATTTT
TRBD1 | TRBJ2-1 | TRBV5-1 | . | CASSLVDLGQAYNEQFF | TGCGCCAGCAGCTTGGTAGATTTGGGACAGGCTTACAATGAGCAGTTCTTC
. | TRBJ1-6 | TRBV5-1 | . | CASSPSGTLNSPLHF | TGCGCCAGCAGCCCTTCGGGGACCCTTAATTCACCCCTCCACTTT
. | TRBJ1-2 | TRBV5-8 | . | CASSLGGVGIYGYTF | TGTGCCAGCAGCTTAGGAGGTGTGGGAATCTATGGCTACACCTTC
TRBD1 | TRBJ1-2 | TRBV9 | . | CASSARQGENYGYTF | TGTGCCAGCAGCGCTCGACAGGGAGAGAACTATGGCTACACCTTC